These T cell receptor beta chains were read from a single sample in a study of response to subunit inactivated influenza vaccine. Each CDR3 protein is one row after TCRdb ran MiXCR on the RT-PCR reads. The sample lists about 610,000 distinct CDR3 sequences, 14% occurring once. Source: PBMCs from blood, taken roughly 12 days after vaccination. Receptors were obtained from a man over 45 who received an inactivated influenza vaccine. The CDR3 runs from the conserved cysteine through the conserved F or W. D genes are given only for firm matches. Where a row states a size, it is once, few, many or the class of an expanded clone; other rows omit it.

V: TRBV4-1; J: TRBJ1-6; size: few; D: .; CDR3: CASSDGQPNSPLHF; DNA: TGCGCCAGCAGCGACGGACAGCCGAATTCACCCCTCCACTTT
V: TRBV18; J: TRBJ2-1; size: many; D: .; CDR3: CAGSPTPYDEQFF; DNA: TGTGCCGGCTCACCGACACCCTACGATGAGCAGTTCTTC
V: TRBV15; J: TRBJ1-1; size: .; D: .; CDR3: CATSRDYPEAFF; DNA: TGTGCCACCAGCAGAGATTACCCCGAAGCTTTCTTT
V: TRBV24-1; J: TRBJ2-2; size: .; D: TRBD1; CDR3: CATSDAGTGGTGELFF; DNA: TGTGCCACCAGTGATGCTGGGACAGGCGGTACCGGGGAGCTGTTTTTT
V: TRBV5-1; J: TRBJ2-3; size: few; D: .; CDR3: CASSARQETDTQYF; DNA: TGCGCCAGCAGCGCTAGACAGGAGACAGATACGCAGTATTTT
V: TRBV20-1; J: TRBJ2-5; size: .; D: .; CDR3: CSARDKGHGTQYF; DNA: TGCAGTGCTAGAGATAAGGGACACGGGACCCAGTACTTC
V: TRBV4-3; J: TRBJ2-7; size: .; D: .; CDR3: CASSQDLEILGEQYF; DNA: TGCGCCAGCAGCCAAGATCTGGAGATCCTGGGAGAGCAGTACTTC
V: TRBV6-2/TRBV6-3; J: TRBJ2-7; size: few; D: .; CDR3: CASTHGNEQYF; DNA: TGTGCCAGCACCCACGGGAACGAGCAGTACTTC
V: TRBV28; J: TRBJ2-7; size: .; D: .; CDR3: CASSAPRPSYEQYF; DNA: TGTGCCAGCAGTGCCCCACGGCCCTCCTACGAGCAGTACTTC
V: TRBV4-1; J: TRBJ2-5; size: .; D: .; CDR3: CASSLQGNRETQYF; DNA: TGCGCCAGCAGCCTACAGGGAAACAGGGAGACCCAGTACTTC
V: TRBV6-1; J: TRBJ2-1; size: .; D: TRBD1; CDR3: CASSELFLGDRYNEQFF; DNA: TGTGCCAGCAGTGAACTTTTTTTGGGGGACAGGTACAATGAGCAGTTCTTC
V: TRBV20-1; J: TRBJ2-3; size: few; D: TRBD2; CDR3: CSARAGTSRTDTQYF; DNA: TGCAGTGCTAGAGCCGGGACTAGCAGAACAGATACGCAGTATTTT
V: TRBV29-1; J: TRBJ1-2; size: few; D: .; CDR3: CSVGADRGYTF; DNA: TGCAGCGTTGGGGCGGATAGGGGCTACACCTTC
V: TRBV15; J: TRBJ1-1; size: .; D: .; CDR3: CATSRGGRGYTEAFF; DNA: TGTGCCACCAGCAGGGGGGGGCGCGGGTACACTGAAGCTTTCTTT
V: TRBV13; J: TRBJ2-7; size: few; D: TRBD2; CDR3: CASSLWLAGGFEQYF; DNA: TGTGCCAGCAGCTTATGGCTAGCGGGAGGATTCGAGCAGTACTTC
V: TRBV7-2; J: TRBJ2-2; size: .; D: .; CDR3: CASIPPAGQTGELFF; DNA: TGTGCCAGCATCCCGCCGGCAGGGCAGACCGGGGAGCTGTTTTTT
V: TRBV7-6; J: TRBJ2-7; size: .; D: TRBD1; CDR3: CASSSITADRGRPYEQYF; DNA: TGTGCCAGCAGCTCGATCACCGCTGACAGGGGGAGGCCCTACGAGCAGTACTTC
V: TRBV10-2; J: TRBJ2-1; size: .; D: TRBD1; CDR3: CAIRTGSYNEQFF; DNA: TGCGCAATCCGGACAGGCTCCTACAATGAGCAGTTCTTC
V: TRBV12-3/TRBV12-4; J: TRBJ2-3; size: .; D: TRBD2; CDR3: CASRELAGGPDTQYF; DNA: TGTGCCAGCAGGGAACTAGCGGGGGGTCCAGATACGCAGTATTTT
V: TRBV7-9; J: TRBJ1-1; size: many; D: .; CDR3: CASSLDRGTEAFF; DNA: TGTGCCAGCAGCTTGGACCGGGGCACTGAAGCTTTCTTT